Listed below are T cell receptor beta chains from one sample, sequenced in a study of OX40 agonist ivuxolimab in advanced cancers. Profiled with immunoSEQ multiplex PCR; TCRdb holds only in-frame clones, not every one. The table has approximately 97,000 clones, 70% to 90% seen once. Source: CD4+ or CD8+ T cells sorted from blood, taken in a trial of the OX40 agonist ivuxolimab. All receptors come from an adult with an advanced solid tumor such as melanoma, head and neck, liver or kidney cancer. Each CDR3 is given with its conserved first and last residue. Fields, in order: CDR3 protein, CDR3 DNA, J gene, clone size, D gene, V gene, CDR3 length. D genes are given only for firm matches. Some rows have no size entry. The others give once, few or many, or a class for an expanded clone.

CAWSATPGRPGHSGGQGQPQHF,TGTGCCTGGAGTGCAACTCCGGGAAGACCGGGACATAGCGGGGGACAGGGGCAGCCCCAGCATTTT,TRBJ1-5,few,TRBD1,TRBV30,22
CASSPWRDTEAFF,TGTGCCAGCAGTCCTTGGCGGGACACTGAAGCTTTCTTT,TRBJ1-1,few,.,TRBV7-9,13
CASSSSGSLADTQYF,TGTGCCAGCAGCTCTAGCGGGTCCCTAGCAGATACGCAGTATTTT,TRBJ2-3,many,TRBD2,TRBV7-3,15
CASSYGRGSFTEAFF,TGTGCCAGCAGTTACGGCAGGGGTAGTTTCACTGAAGCTTTCTTT,TRBJ1-1,.,.,TRBV6-5,15
CASSLSGRPNTEAFF,TGTGCCAGCAGTTTAAGCGGACGGCCGAACACTGAAGCTTTCTTT,TRBJ1-1,.,.,TRBV27,15
CASSTHEQGLGTSGNTIYF,TGTGCCAGCAGTACTCACGAACAGGGGTTGGGGACCTCTGGAAACACCATATATTTT,TRBJ1-3,.,TRBD1,TRBV27,19
CASSSPRELFF,TGTGCCAGCAGCTCGCCCCGGGAGCTGTTTTTT,TRBJ2-2,.,.,TRBV7-9,11
CASSTYSRGHEQFF,TGTGCCAGCAGCACATACAGCAGGGGACATGAGCAGTTCTTC,TRBJ2-1,.,.,TRBV27,14
CASSPLGQGMLGNQPQHF,TGTGCCAGCTCACCGCTGGGACAGGGCATGCTAGGCAATCAGCCCCAGCATTTT,TRBJ1-5,.,TRBD1,TRBV18,18
CASSRPKGGYTEAFF,TGCGCCAGCAGCCGACCTAAAGGGGGGTACACTGAAGCTTTCTTT,TRBJ1-1,.,.,TRBV4-1,15
CASVNRGETQYF,TGTGCCAGCGTCAACAGGGGCGAGACCCAGTACTTC,TRBJ2-5,once,TRBD1,TRBV7-2,12
CAWSVRENSPLHF,TGTGCCTGGAGTGTACGAGAAAATTCACCCCTCCACTTT,TRBJ1-6,few,.,TRBV30,13
CASRDKTGGRYGYTF,TGTGCCAGCAGGGATAAGACAGGGGGGCGGTATGGCTACACCTTC,TRBJ1-2,.,TRBD1,TRBV6-5,15
CASSLGPGQQETQYF,TGCGCCAGCAGCTTGGGCCCGGGACAGCAAGAGACCCAGTACTTC,TRBJ2-5,once,TRBD1,TRBV5-1,15
CASTVDRAKGNTIYF,TGTGCCAGCACTGTAGACAGGGCGAAAGGAAACACCATATATTTT,TRBJ1-3,.,TRBD1,TRBV6-5,15
CASSPNRAATNEKLFF,TGCGCCAGCAGCCCCAACAGGGCCGCAACTAATGAAAAACTGTTTTTT,TRBJ1-4,.,.,TRBV4-1,16
CASSLGGLLTYEQYF,TGTGCCAGCAGCCTGGGGGGGCTGCTAACCTACGAGCAGTACTTC,TRBJ2-7,.,.,TRBV27,15
CASSPGWTTGGSVYGYTF,TGTGCCAGCAGCCCCGGTTGGACGACAGGGGGGAGTGTGTATGGCTACACCTTC,TRBJ1-2,once,TRBD1,TRBV7-9,18
CASHRNTEAFF,TGTGCCAGTCATCGTAACACTGAAGCTTTCTTT,TRBJ1-1,.,.,TRBV19,11
CASFPVGRTNTGELFF,TGTGCCAGTTTCCCCGTGGGCAGGACGAACACCGGGGAGCTGTTTTTT,TRBJ2-2,.,.,TRBV19,16
CASSYRGTGELFF,TGTGCCAGCAGTTACAGGGGAACCGGGGAGCTGTTTTTT,TRBJ2-2,.,TRBD1,TRBV2,13
CALGRAYEQYF,TGTGCCTTAGGGAGGGCCTACGAGCAGTACTTC,TRBJ2-7,.,TRBD2,TRBV30,11
CASSKGSGRSSYEQYF,TGTGCCAGCAGCAAAGGGTCAGGAAGGAGCTCCTACGAGCAGTACTTC,TRBJ2-7,.,.,TRBV21-1,16
CASSLGLLGSYEQYF,TGTGCCAGCAGCTTAGGACTATTAGGGTCCTACGAGCAGTACTTC,TRBJ2-7,.,.,TRBV7-2,15
CASSPRTVLTDTQYF,TGTGCCAGCTCACCTCGGACAGTCCTCACAGATACGCAGTATTTT,TRBJ2-3,.,.,TRBV18,15
CASKWAKNTGELFF,TGTGCCAGCAAGTGGGCCAAGAACACCGGGGAGCTGTTTTTT,TRBJ2-2,.,.,TRBV6-1,14
CAWSKKGQWDTEAFF,TGTGCCTGGAGTAAAAAGGGACAGTGGGACACTGAAGCTTTCTTT,TRBJ1-1,.,TRBD1,TRBV30,15
CASRPGPRTGELFF,TGTGCCAGTAGGCCAGGACCACGCACCGGGGAGCTGTTTTTT,TRBJ2-2,few,.,TRBV19,14
CASSQDGASGGRPYEQYF,TGTGCCAGCAGCCAAGATGGGGCAAGCGGGGGGAGACCCTACGAGCAGTACTTC,TRBJ2-7,.,TRBD2,TRBV14,18
CASSIAGAVRKLFF,TGTGCCAGTAGTATAGCAGGGGCTGTTCGAAAACTGTTTTTT,TRBJ1-4,.,.,TRBV19,14
CAWNRRDPEAFF,TGTGCCTGGAATCGTAGAGATCCCGAAGCTTTCTTT,TRBJ1-1,.,.,TRBV30,12
CASSLSQGRYEQYF,TGCGCCAGCAGCTTATCACAGGGAAGGTACGAGCAGTACTTC,TRBJ2-7,.,.,TRBV5-1,14
CSGRAPGDTQYF,TGCAGCGGCAGGGCCCCAGGGGATACGCAGTATTTT,TRBJ2-3,few,.,TRBV29-1,12
CASRGQGAGELFF,TGCGCCAGCAGGGGACAGGGGGCGGGGGAGCTGTTTTTT,TRBJ2-2,.,TRBD1,TRBV4-1,13
CASSSHGGTGTDTQYF,TGTGCCAGCAGCTCCCATGGGGGGACAGGCACAGATACGCAGTATTTT,TRBJ2-3,.,.,TRBV7-9,16
CASSRSRGSYNEQFF,TGCGCCAGCAGCCGGTCCAGGGGTTCCTACAATGAGCAGTTCTTC,TRBJ2-1,once,.,TRBV4-1,15
CAIGDRGDYNSPLHF,TGTGCCATCGGGGACAGGGGCGACTATAATTCACCCCTCCACTTT,TRBJ1-6,.,TRBD1,TRBV10-3,15
CSVEAGGNQPQHF,TGCAGCGTTGAAGCAGGGGGCAATCAGCCCCAGCATTTT,TRBJ1-5,.,.,TRBV29-1,13
CASRTGYYNEQFF,TGCGCCAGCAGGACAGGTTACTACAATGAGCAGTTCTTC,TRBJ2-1,once,.,TRBV5-1,13
CASSETGQSREQYF,TGTGCCAGCAGCGAGACAGGCCAGAGTCGCGAGCAGTACTTC,TRBJ2-7,.,.,TRBV5-4,14
CASRPQTGGASNQPQHF,TGTGCCAGCAGACCTCAGACAGGGGGCGCGAGCAATCAGCCCCAGCATTTT,TRBJ1-5,.,TRBD1,TRBV27,17
CAWSVAGGTDTQYF,TGTGCCTGGAGTGTAGCGGGAGGCACAGATACGCAGTATTTT,TRBJ2-3,.,TRBD2,TRBV30,14
CAWLKRGSDTQYF,TGTGCCTGGTTAAAGCGGGGATCAGATACGCAGTATTTT,TRBJ2-3,.,TRBD2,TRBV30,13
CASSLDQGTQYF,TGTGCCAGCAGCTTAGACCAGGGGACCCAGTACTTC,TRBJ2-5,.,.,TRBV7-6,12
CASSFGAESHKLFF,TGTGCCAGCAGCTTTGGCGCCGAAAGCCATAAACTGTTTTTT,TRBJ1-4,.,.,TRBV5-4,14
CASSLSGLFNEKLFF,TGCGCCAGCAGCTTGTCAGGGCTTTTTAATGAAAAACTGTTTTTT,TRBJ1-4,.,.,TRBV5-1,15
CAWSVMDGGAGYTF,TGTGCCTGGAGTGTGATGGACGGGGGGGCAGGCTACACCTTC,TRBJ1-2,.,.,TRBV30,14
CASSLPGVGTPLHF,TGTGCCAGCAGCTTACCGGGTGTGGGGACACCCCTCCACTTT,TRBJ1-6,few,.,TRBV7-8,14
CASSETGDQPQHF,TGTGCCAGCAGTGAGACAGGGGATCAGCCCCAGCATTTT,TRBJ1-5,.,TRBD1,TRBV2,13
CASSSTTGTPYGYTF,TGTGCCAGCAGCTCAACCACCGGGACACCTTATGGCTACACCTTC,TRBJ1-2,.,.,TRBV7-6,15
CASSLFTGAGTDTQYF,TGTGCCAGCAGCTTGTTCACAGGGGCTGGGACAGATACGCAGTATTTT,TRBJ2-3,.,TRBD1,TRBV5-6,16
CASSWSGGRGELFF,TGTGCCAGTAGTTGGAGCGGGGGACGGGGGGAGCTGTTTTTT,TRBJ2-2,few,TRBD2,TRBV19,14
CASSFRLLAGASDTQYF,TGTGCCAGCAGCTTTCGTCTTCTAGCGGGGGCGTCAGATACGCAGTATTTT,TRBJ2-3,.,TRBD2,TRBV11-2,17